This paragraph covers one TCR beta chain sequence. The antigen remains unidentified. The data were taken from a study of T cell repertoires in cytomegalovirus infection. Study in general: CMV epitopes in the study were HLA-C-restricted (recently identified) and HLA-B-restricted (well studied). Matching HLA type, along with CMV infection, was indicated by public TCR beta signatures.

Notes on the study in general: Adding up the frequency of public TCR beta families identified people who carried CMV plus the relevant HLA. HLA-C-restricted CMV-specific TCR beta clonotypes prevailed in the ex vivo response.

TCRdb independently ran MiXCR on the reads; one entry per CDR3 protein. Of 750,000 to 900,000 distinct CDR3 sequences in the sample, approximately 32% were seen once. This receptor was identified in a human donor in good health (CMV status not recorded). Some clones in this sample may be carry-over from other donors' samples. The material was cultured CD8+ T cells from PBMCs, obtained from culture after CMV antigen stimulation.

CDR3 loop: CATLGTGERGNEQFF. The CDR3 DNA follows: TGTGCCACCCTTGGCACAGGGGAAAGGGGCAATGAGCAGTTCTTC. The J gene is TRBJ2-1, the V gene TRBV7-9; TRBD1 agrees at 7 bases. The CDR3 extends over 15 amino acids. The V and J ends lost 10 bases and 6 bases, in that order; junction bases with no gene match: 15. CDR1 and CDR2 (germline): SEHNR, FQNEAQ (reference sequence).